The rows below give T cell receptor beta chains drawn from one sample of a study of blood T cell repertoires in COVID-19. Sequencing used immunoSEQ multiplex PCR; TCRdb keeps in-frame clones, though not all of them. Of roughly 200,000 clones listed, about 81% were seen once; the top ten hold 12%. The sample consisted of peripheral blood. The receptors derive from an elderly woman with COVID-19, enrolled during active disease. Each CDR3 is given with its conserved first and last residue. D genes are given only for firm matches. Part of the rows lack a size; the others show once, few, many or a class for expanded clones.

D	V	J	size	DNA	CDR3
TRBD2	TRBV7-3	TRBJ2-2	-	TGTGCCAGCAGCTTAAAGGCTAGCGGGGGAGTGAACACCGGGGAGCTGTTTTTT	CASSLKASGGVNTGELFF
TRBD1	TRBV5-4	TRBJ2-5	few	TGTGCCAGCAGCTTTAGTAAGGGGGCAGAGACCCAGTACTTC	CASSFSKGAETQYF
TRBD1	TRBV19	TRBJ2-7	once	TGTGCCAGTAGTCCCGGACAGGGGGACGGCCACGAGCAGTACTTC	CASSPGQGDGHEQYF
-	TRBV28	TRBJ1-5	-	TGTGCCAGCAGAGAAGGGAGGCAGCCCCAGCATTTT	CASREGRQPQHF
TRBD2	TRBV11-2	TRBJ2-5	-	TGTGCCAGCAGCTCGTCACTAGCGGAGGGGGAGACCCAGTACTTC	CASSSSLAEGETQYF
-	TRBV29-1	TRBJ1-3	-	TGCAGCGTAGACACAGACGGTGGAAACACCATATATTTT	CSVDTDGGNTIYF
-	TRBV7-9	TRBJ2-3	few	TGTGCCAGCAGTCCCCCTGGGAGAGCGAACACAGATACGCAGTATTTT	CASSPPGRANTDTQYF
TRBD2	TRBV29-1	TRBJ2-5	-	TGCAGCGTTGACGGACTAGCGTGGGAAGTCCAAGAGACCCAGTACTTC	CSVDGLAWEVQETQYF
-	TRBV29-1	TRBJ1-1	once	TGCAGCGTTGATGTTGGCACCATGAACACTGAAGCTTTCTTT	CSVDVGTMNTEAFF
-	TRBV10-3	TRBJ2-5	-	TGTGCCATCAGTACCGGGACTCCTCAAGAGACCCAGTACTTC	CAISTGTPQETQYF
TRBD1	TRBV11-3	TRBJ2-5	-	TGTGCCAGCAGCCAATTATTGGACAGGGGCAAAGAGACCCAGTACTTC	CASSQLLDRGKETQYF
-	TRBV19	TRBJ2-1	-	TGTGCCAGTAGTATAGCCGGGAGCTCCTACAATGAGCAGTTCTTC	CASSIAGSSYNEQFF